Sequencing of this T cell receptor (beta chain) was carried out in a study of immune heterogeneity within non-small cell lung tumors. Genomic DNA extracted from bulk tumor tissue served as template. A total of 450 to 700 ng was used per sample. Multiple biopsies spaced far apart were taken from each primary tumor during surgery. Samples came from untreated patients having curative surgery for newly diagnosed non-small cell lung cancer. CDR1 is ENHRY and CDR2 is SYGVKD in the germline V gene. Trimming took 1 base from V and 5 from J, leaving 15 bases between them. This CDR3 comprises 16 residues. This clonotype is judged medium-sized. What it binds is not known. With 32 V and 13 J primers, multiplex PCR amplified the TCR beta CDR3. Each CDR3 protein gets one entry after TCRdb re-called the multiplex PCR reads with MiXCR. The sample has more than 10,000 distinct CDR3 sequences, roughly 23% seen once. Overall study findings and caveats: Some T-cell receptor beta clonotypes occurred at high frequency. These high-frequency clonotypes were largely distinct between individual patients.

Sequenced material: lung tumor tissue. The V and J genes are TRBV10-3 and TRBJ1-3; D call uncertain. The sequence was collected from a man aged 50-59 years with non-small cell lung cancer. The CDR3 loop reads CAISEWEQTGRNTIYF. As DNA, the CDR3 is TGTGCCATCAGTGAGTGGGAGCAAACTGGTAGAAACACCATATATTTT.